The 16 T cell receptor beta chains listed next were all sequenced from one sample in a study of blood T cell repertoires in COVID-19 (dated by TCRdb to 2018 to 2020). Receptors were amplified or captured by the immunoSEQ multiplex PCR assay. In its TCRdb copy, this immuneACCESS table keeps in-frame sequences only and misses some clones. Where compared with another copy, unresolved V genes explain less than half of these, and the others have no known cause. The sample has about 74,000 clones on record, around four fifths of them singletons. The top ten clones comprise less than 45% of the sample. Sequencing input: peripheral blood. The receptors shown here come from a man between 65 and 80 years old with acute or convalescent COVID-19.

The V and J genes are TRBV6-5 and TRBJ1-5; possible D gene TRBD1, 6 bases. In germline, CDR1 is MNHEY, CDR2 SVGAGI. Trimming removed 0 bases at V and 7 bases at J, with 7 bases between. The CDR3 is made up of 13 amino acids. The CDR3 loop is CASSYSRGQPQHF. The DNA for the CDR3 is TGTGCCAGCAGTTACTCGAGGGGGCAGCCCCAGCATTTT.

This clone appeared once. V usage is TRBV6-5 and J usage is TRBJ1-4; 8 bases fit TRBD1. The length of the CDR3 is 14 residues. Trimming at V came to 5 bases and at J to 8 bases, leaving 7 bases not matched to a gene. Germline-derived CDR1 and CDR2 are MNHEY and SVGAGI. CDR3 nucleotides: TGTGCCAGCAGTATGGACAGGGTAACGGAAAAACTGTTTTTT. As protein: CASSMDRVTEKLFF.

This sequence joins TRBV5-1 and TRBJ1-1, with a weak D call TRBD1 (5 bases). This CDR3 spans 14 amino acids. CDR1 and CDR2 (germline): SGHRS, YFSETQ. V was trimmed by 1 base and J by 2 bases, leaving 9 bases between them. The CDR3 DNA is TGCGCCAGCAGCTTGCAGGGCTCCAACACTGAAGCTTTCTTT. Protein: CASSLQGSNTEAFF.

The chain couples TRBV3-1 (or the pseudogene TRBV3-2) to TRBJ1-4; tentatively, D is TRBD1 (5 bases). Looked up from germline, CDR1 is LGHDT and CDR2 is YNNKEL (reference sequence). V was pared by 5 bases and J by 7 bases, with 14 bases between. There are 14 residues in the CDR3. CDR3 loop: CASSVMGGTEKLFF. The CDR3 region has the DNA TGTGCCAGCAGCGTTATGGGGGGGACTGAAAAACTGTTTTTT.

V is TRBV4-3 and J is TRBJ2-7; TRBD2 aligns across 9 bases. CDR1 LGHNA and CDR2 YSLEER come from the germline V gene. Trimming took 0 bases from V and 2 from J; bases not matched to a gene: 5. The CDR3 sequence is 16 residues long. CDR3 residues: CASSQEVAGETYEQYF. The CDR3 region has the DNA TGCGCCAGCAGCCAAGAGGTAGCGGGGGAAACCTACGAGCAGTACTTC.

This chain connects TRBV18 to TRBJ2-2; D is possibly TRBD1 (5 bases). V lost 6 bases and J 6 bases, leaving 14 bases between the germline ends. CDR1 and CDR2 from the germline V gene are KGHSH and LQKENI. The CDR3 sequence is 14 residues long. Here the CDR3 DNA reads TGTGCCAGCTCGCACGACATAGGGGCCGGGGAGCTGTTTTTT. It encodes CASSHDIGAGELFF.

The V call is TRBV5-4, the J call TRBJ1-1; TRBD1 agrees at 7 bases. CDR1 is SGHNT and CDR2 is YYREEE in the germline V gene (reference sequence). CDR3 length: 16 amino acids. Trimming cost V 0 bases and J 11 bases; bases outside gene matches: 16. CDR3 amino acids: CASSLGRESGQDQAFF. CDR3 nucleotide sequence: TGTGCCAGCAGCTTGGGCAGGGAAAGCGGACAGGATCAGGCTTTCTTT.

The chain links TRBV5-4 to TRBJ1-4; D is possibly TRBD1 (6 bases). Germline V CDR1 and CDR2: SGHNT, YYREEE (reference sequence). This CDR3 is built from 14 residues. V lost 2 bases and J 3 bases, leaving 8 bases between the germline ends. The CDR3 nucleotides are TGTGCCAGCAGCTTCGGACAGTCTAATGAAAAACTGTTTTTT. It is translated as CASSFGQSNEKLFF.

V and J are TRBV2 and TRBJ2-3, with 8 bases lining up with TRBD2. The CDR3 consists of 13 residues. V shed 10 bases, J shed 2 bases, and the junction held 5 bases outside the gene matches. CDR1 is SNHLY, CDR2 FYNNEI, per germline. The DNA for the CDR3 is TGTGCCATCGGGACTAGACTCACAGATACGCAGTATTTT. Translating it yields CAIGTRLTDTQYF.

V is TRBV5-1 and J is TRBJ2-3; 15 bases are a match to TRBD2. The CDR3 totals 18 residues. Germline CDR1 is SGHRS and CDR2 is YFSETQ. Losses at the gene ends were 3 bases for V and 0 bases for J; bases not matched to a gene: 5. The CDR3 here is CASSSGLAGGSSTDTQYF. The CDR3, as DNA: TGCGCCAGCAGCTCTGGACTAGCGGGAGGGTCTAGCACAGATACGCAGTATTTT. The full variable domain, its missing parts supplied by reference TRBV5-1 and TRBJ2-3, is KAGVTQTPRYLIKTRGQQVTLSCSPISGHRSVSWYQQTPGQGLQFLFEYFSETQRNKGNFPGRFSGRQFSNSRSEMNVSTLELGDSALYLCASSSGLAGGSSTDTQYFGPGTRLTVL.

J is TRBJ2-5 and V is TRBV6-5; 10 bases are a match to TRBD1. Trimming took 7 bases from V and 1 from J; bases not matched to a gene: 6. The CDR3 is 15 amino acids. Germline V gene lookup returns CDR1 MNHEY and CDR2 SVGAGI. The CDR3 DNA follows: TGTGCCAGCAATAGGGGACAGGGGCCCCAAGAGACCCAGTACTTC. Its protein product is CASNRGQGPQETQYF.

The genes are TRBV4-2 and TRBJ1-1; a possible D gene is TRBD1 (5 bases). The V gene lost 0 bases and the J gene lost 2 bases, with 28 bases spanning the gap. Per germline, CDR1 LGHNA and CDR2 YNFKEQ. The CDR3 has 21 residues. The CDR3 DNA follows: TGTGCCAGCAGCCAAGATCCTGGGGGGAGGATTGGAAAATTAGTCAACACTGAAGCTTTCTTT. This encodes CASSQDPGGRIGKLVNTEAFF.

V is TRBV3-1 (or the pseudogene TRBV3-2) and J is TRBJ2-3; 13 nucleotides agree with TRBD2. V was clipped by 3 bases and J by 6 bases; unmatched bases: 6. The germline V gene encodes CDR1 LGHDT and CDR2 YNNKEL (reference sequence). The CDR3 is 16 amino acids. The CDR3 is CASSHPLAGGPDTQYF. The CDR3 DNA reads TGTGCCAGCAGCCACCCACTAGCGGGGGGGCCCGATACGCAGTATTTT.

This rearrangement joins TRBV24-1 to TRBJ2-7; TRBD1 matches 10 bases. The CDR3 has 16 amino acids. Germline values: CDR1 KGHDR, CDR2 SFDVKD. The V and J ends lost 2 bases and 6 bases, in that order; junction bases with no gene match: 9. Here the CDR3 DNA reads TGTGCCACCAGTGATTCGGGGACAGGGGAACCCCGCGAGCAGTACTTC. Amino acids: CATSDSGTGEPREQYF.

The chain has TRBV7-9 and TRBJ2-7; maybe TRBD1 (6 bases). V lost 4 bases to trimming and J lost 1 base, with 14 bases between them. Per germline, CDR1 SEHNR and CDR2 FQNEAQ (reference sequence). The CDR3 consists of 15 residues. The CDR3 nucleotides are TGTGCCAGCAGCTCAACGAGGGACAATTCCTACGAGCAGTACTTC. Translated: CASSSTRDNSYEQYF.

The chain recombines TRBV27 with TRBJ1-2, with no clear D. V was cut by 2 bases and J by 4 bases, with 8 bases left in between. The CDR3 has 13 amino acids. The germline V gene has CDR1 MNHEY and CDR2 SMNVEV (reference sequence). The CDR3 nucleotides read TGTGCCAGCAGTTTACTGGGAGGCTATGGCTACACCTTC. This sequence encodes CASSLLGGYGYTF.